This TCR beta chain originates from a study of cytomegalovirus exposure and HLA in healthy donors (TCRdb year 2017). Looking at the study overall: According to an earlier analysis of around 600 of the donors, about 179 million T cells yielded 90 million to 140 million unique TCR beta sequences and 250 to 350 Gb of sequence data. Among the roughly 410 genotyped donors, approximately 82% belonged to the genetic ancestry cluster associated with self-reported Caucasian donors. The study profiled the T cell repertoires of 500 to 800 subjects by immunosequencing and related them to cytomegalovirus serostatus. Four or five DR-DQ haplotypes were handled as single units for association and clustering because linkage in the cohort was strong. The number of donors typed differed by locus, with roughly 620-640 for A, B, C, DRB1 and DQB1, roughly 550 for DQA1, about 610 for DPA1, and under 490 for DPB1. In an earlier analysis of roughly 540 of the donors, high-throughput TCR beta sequencing was used to judge whether each TCR beta V gene segment behaved as functional or pseudogenic. Genome-wide SNP genotypes for about 65% of the roughly 700 donors were used in a later genetic analysis, which treated that subset as a discovery cohort. About 280 gigabases of sequencing data and approximately 85 million unique TCR sequences were included in an early release covering 550 to 650 HLA-typed donors. All discovery cohort repertoires had been generated using a single sequencing platform. To study patterns of TCR occurrence, a later analysis re-analyzed previously published TCR beta repertoires from under 750 donors and added high-resolution HLA genotyping. To predict cytomegalovirus infection status, the study brought together high-throughput TCR immunosequencing, statistical association of individual TCRs with disease status, and machine learning. A separate validation cohort of over 95 different subjects was used in addition to the roughly 720-subject first cohort. Across some 400 genotyped donors of the cohort, an average of approximately 240,000 unique TCR beta nucleotide sequences per donor were sequenced, and roughly 20% of those sequences were non-productive. Rather than using new phenotypic data, the later analysis identified candidate immune exposures from TCR beta sequences and from how often those sequences occurred across donors. Donor age, sex, ethnicity and CMV serostatus were compiled alongside the repertoire data. The study aimed to test whether cataloging public T cell receptors could reveal signatures of past pathogen exposure. Both class I and class II loci were covered by HLA typing, at four-digit resolution. Points the paper makes about the study in general: An earlier analysis of around 500 of the donors showed that most TCR beta V segments appeared in productive rearrangements either about 87% or about 30% of the time, which broadly matched IMGT annotations. A further reported finding was that TCR beta sequences accurately predicted the HLA-A and HLA-B alleles for most subjects in the first cohort. Across donors, most TCR sequences were observed very rarely, whereas some public TCRs were present in many individuals. In a later analysis, most CMV-associated TCR beta chains were found to appear HLA-restricted, with HLA associations seemingly driven largely by CMV exposure. Linkage disequilibrium might explain the correlated functional status among segregating V segments, but an unknown experimental factor could not be ruled out. A total of 150 to 200 TCR beta chains were listed by the study as associated with cytomegalovirus. In both the original and validation cohorts, the classifier was reported to diagnose cytomegalovirus status with high specificity and sensitivity. Because HLA typing was missing for some donors at each locus, association tests included only the typed subset. A group of highly shared sequence variants was considered likely to be a technical artifact of the sequencing pipeline. In this cohort, only TCR beta chains were sequenced, and detectable features were limited by the absence of alpha or paired-chain data. Strong co-occurrence of HLA alleles, especially DR and DQ, made assigning TCR associations to individual alleles difficult. In a later analysis, HLA-associated TCR beta chains showed more clonal expansion and lower generation probabilities than non-associated chains that were equally common. In a later analysis, around 17,000 TCR beta sequences were associated with specific HLA alleles at a false discovery rate of 0.05. The earlier analysis of about 600 of the donors excluded 15 to 20 rarely observed V segments, including chromosome 9 orphons, because counts were too low. The presence/absence analyses assumed that sequencing depth was roughly uniform across donors, and that assumption may not be true. A later genetic analysis associated a missense DCLRE1C variant with V-gene and J-gene trimming of TCR beta chains, and an independent cohort replicated the association. For the cohort, immune exposure information was limited to CMV serostatus. Because the 87-base-pair reads could not distinguish some IMGT-functional V segments, including TRBV6-2 and TRBV6-3, those segments were excluded. The authors suggested that the approach could potentially be extended to other disease states and immunological phenotypes. In a later analysis, TCR association rates were found to vary across HLA loci, with the most associated TCRs seen for DRB1 alleles and the fewest for HLA-C alleles. In vitro tests confirmed that a few of the cytomegalovirus-associated TCR beta chains recognize cytomegalovirus antigens. Several of the top co-occurrence clusters appeared to be linked to parvovirus B19, influenza, CMV and Epstein-Barr virus, according to a later analysis. In a later genetic analysis, fewer N-insertions in productive TCRs were reported among donors in an Asian-associated ancestry cluster than the 666-donor mean.

Reading from cysteine to phenylalanine, the CDR3 counts 16 amino acids. Just the 48-base CDR3 DNA is kept, in frame starting at base 1. Looking up the germline V gene yields CDR1 KGHSH and CDR2 LQKENI. The junction carries 15 bases between V and J, which are trimmed by 1 base and 5 bases respectively. As for this clone: Its antigen remains undetermined. No clone much larger than this one lies a single base away; base qualities are absent.

The cohort comprised approximately 700 healthy bone marrow donors. All cohort members were sampled while nominally healthy, although unrecorded immune exposures were likely present. The donor was CMV seropositive and belonged to the group of a few hundred seropositive cohort members. A peripheral blood sample was collected from each donor, and TCR beta sequencing was performed on peripheral blood mononuclear cells. Genomic DNA was extracted from the blood cell samples with the Qiagen DNeasy Blood Extraction Kit. Library creation used the immunoSEQ multiplex PCR assay. For the multiplex PCR, a mixture combining 60 forward primers for TCR Vbeta segments and 13 reverse primers for TCR Jbeta segments was used. A multiplex PCR assay on genomic DNA amplified the CDR3 region of rearranged TCR beta genes. On the Illumina HiSeq System, the amplified TCR beta libraries were sequenced as 87-base-pair reads. Per the authors' processing: Across the 670 or so repertoires, a later analysis counted approximately 75 million unique TCR beta chains, 9.5 million to 12 million of which were shared by at least two donors. To remove PCR and sequencing errors, raw reads were error-corrected and collapsed into unique sequences using a nearest-neighbor algorithm that merged closely related sequences. CDR3 sequences were aligned to IMGT reference sequences to assign V, D and J gene segments. For a sequence to be retained, a match of at least six nucleotides to both a V gene segment and a J gene segment was required. A rearrangement was called productive if the CDR3 had no stop codons and remained in frame with V and J, and every other rearrangement was called non-productive. Following IMGT convention, CDR3 was defined as the stretch from the second conserved V-encoded cysteine up to the conserved J-encoded phenylalanine. The earlier analysis of about 530 of the donors excluded any sequence lacking an unambiguous match to a single V gene segment. In an earlier analysis of around 590 of the donors, a V segment was called functional when productive rearrangements were above 56.7%, and segregating when the standard deviation between donors exceeded 5%. A statistical classification framework was built for diagnosing cytomegalovirus status from the catalog of TCR beta chain sequences. A later analysis assigned V and J genes by comparing TCR nucleotide sequences with IMGT/GENE-DB human TR gene sequences. A later analysis assigned CDR3 sequences and most-parsimonious VDJ recombination scenarios with the TCRdist pipeline. A later analysis defined each TCR beta chain by its CDR3 amino acid sequence plus V-gene family, and excluded reads lacking a unique V-gene family. As a way to deal with suspected cross-contamination and a sequencing artifact, a later analysis dropped 450 to 600 nucleotide sequences that were highly shared and had low generation probability. In a later analysis, a clonal expansion index for each public chain was calculated from normalized within-repertoire ranks of inferred template counts. In a later analysis, generation probabilities were computed using a VDJ recombination model fitted to out-of-frame rearrangements, and the results were checked against IGoR. In a later analysis, TCR-TCR, TCR-HLA and TCR-CMV co-occurrence was scored with hypergeometric tests, and a repertoire-size bias correction was applied to TCR pairs. A later analysis estimated false discovery rates by permuting HLA or CMV assignments 20 times. A later analysis grouped co-occurring TCRs with DBSCAN, adding TCRdist sequence similarity when clustering within HLA-allele-positive subsets. Repertoires with fewer than 30,000 or more than 120,000 public chains, plus five repertoires with anomalous nucleotide sharing, were excluded from co-occurrence clustering. Here the immuneACCESS table is served through TCRdb, limited to in-frame sequences with V and J called. Missing clones are a known gap in these copies; in checked studies unresolved V genes cover under half, and the rest lacks a known reason. From that table come the V and J calls and clone size; the DNA was used to work out D and trimming. A total of about 140,000 clones appear in this sample, roughly 80% of them only once. Clones ranked in the top ten supply around 4% of the sample.

This clonotype was sampled from a man aged 35 to 55 in good health and CMV-seropositive. Recombination joined TRBV18 with TRBJ1-5, and perhaps TRBD1 as D gene, on 5 matching bases. The sample consisted of PBMCs. The encoded CDR3 is CASSPLDPQVDQPQHF. In nucleotide form, the sequence is TGTGCCAGCTCACCACTCGATCCACAGGTTGATCAGCCCCAGCATTTT.